This T cell receptor beta chain originates from a study of blood T cell repertoires in COVID-19. Overall study: Acute-phase and convalescent COVID-19 samples originated in the United States, Italy and Spain. In each case, the material was cDNA or gDNA derived from T cells, B-cell-depleted T cells, or PBMCs.

Only a few counts were recorded for this clone. V was clipped by 6 bases and J by 6 bases, with 10 bases between them. The V gene's germline CDR1 is DFQATT and CDR2 SNEGSKA (reference sequence). The CDR3 is 11 amino acids. Methods used by the authors: Estimation of nucleated cell counts was performed using reference gene primer amplification. Clones were sequenced by immunoSEQ multiplex PCR, and TCRdb holds only the in-frame ones, with some missing. V, J and clone size were drawn from that table, and D and trimming were deduced from the DNA. The table includes 200,000 to 300,000 clones, approximately 84% detected once.

This chain uses TRBV20-1 with TRBJ2-3; D might be TRBD2 (6 bases). The source of this sequence is a man aged 50-60 years with acute or convalescent COVID-19. The sequenced sample consisted of peripheral blood. CDR3 sequence: CSARGYDTQYF. DNA for the CDR3: TGCAGTGCGCGGGGTTACGATACGCAGTATTTT.